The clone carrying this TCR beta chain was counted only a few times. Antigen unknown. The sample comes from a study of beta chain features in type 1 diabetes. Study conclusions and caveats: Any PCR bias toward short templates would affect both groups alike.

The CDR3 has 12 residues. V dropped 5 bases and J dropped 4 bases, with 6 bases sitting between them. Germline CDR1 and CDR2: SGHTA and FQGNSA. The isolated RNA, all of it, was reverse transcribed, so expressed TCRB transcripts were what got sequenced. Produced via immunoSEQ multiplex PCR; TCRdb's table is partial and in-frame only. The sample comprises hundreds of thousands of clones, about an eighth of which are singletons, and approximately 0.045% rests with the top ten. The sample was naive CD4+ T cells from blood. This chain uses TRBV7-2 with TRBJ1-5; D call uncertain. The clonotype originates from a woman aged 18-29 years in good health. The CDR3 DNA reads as TGTGCCAGCAGCGATAGAAATCAGCCCCAGCATTTT. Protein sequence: CASSDRNQPQHF.